The subject of this entry is one TCR beta chain. Its antigen is as yet unknown. Time point described: persistent/refractory GD, antithyroid drugs over 5 years with positive TRAb. Isolated PBMC RNA provided the starting material for the TCR library. In building TCR beta libraries, iRepertoire HTBI primers were used together with Arm-PCR of CDR3 regions. MiXCR, applied by TCRdb to the multiplex PCR reads, yields one record per CDR3 protein. The table has a few hundred thousand distinct CDR3 sequences, around a fifth seen once; the top ten hold 10% to 15%. Germline V CDR1 and CDR2: SGDLS, YYNGEE. The CDR3 spans 16 residues. Trimming left V 4 bases short and J 1 base short, with 18 bases between. This sample was included in a study of regulatory T cells in long-lasting Graves disease. Study conclusions and caveats: Peripheral blood, not thyroid tissue, was the sole material studied. Preferential use of TRBV28, TRBJ1-2 and TRBJ2-5 was seen in persistent disease.

The sample here was peripheral blood mononuclear cells (PBMCs), taken when the disease was refractory, from a patient treated with antithyroid drugs. The chain has TRBV9 and TRBJ2-7, with D tentatively TRBD1 (6 bases). The clonotype originates from a female donor with Graves disease. CDR3 amino acids: CASSPGVLEGSYEQYF. The CDR3, as DNA: TGTGCCAGCAGCCCAGGGGTCCTAGAAGGGTCCTACGAGCAGTACTTC.